Listed below are T cell receptor beta chains from one sample, sequenced in a study of glioma-infiltrating T cells. TCRdb analysed the multiplex PCR reads with MiXCR anew, one entry per CDR3 protein. The sample shows tens of thousands of distinct CDR3 sequences, roughly 40% of them seen only once. Sequenced material: glioma tissue, nonneoplastic brain tissue, or PBMCs (not recorded which). The receptors were sampled from a human donor with low-grade glioma or glioblastoma, undergoing nonglioma brain surgery, or in good health (not recorded which). Each CDR3 is given with its conserved first and last residue. A D gene is named only where the DNA matches it firmly. Where a row states a size, it is once, few, many or the class of an expanded clone; other rows omit it.

v_gene,j_gene,abundance,d_gene,CDR3nt,CDR3aa
TRBV12-3/TRBV12-4,TRBJ2-5,many,.,TGTGCCAGCAGTTTGGGGCGGCCGAGAGAGACCCAGTACTTC,CASSLGRPRETQYF
TRBV5-1,TRBJ2-1,few,.,TGCGCCAGCAGCTTGGAAGACAGCTCCTACAATGAGCAGTTCTTC,CASSLEDSSYNEQFF
TRBV20-1,TRBJ1-1,many,.,TGCAGTGCTAGTGTCCTGAGGGAGTCCACTGAAGCTTTCTTT,CSASVLRESTEAFF
TRBV10-1,TRBJ2-1,many,.,TGCGCCAGCAGTGAGGGGGGTTTCAGGGGAAATGAGCAGTTCTTC,CASSEGGFRGNEQFF
TRBV5-1,TRBJ1-1,many,.,TGCGCCAGCAGCTCTTATGTCGAGACTGAAGCTTTCTTT,CASSSYVETEAFF
TRBV7-9,TRBJ2-1,.,.,TGTGCCAGCAGCTTATTGGGATACGCTGAGCAGTTCTTC,CASSLLGYAEQFF
TRBV20-1,TRBJ2-5,many,TRBD2,TGCAGTGCTAGAGGCACCGGGGGGGATCAAGAGACCCAGTACTTC,CSARGTGGDQETQYF
TRBV15,TRBJ2-1,.,.,TGCGCCACCAGCAGAGATGTGGAAGGGCCAAATGAGCAGTTCTTC,CATSRDVEGPNEQFF
TRBV4-1,TRBJ1-1,.,.,TGCGCCAGCAGCCAATCCGGGGTGAACACTGAAGCTTTCTTT,CASSQSGVNTEAFF
TRBV15,TRBJ1-1,.,.,TGTGCCACCAGCAGCCAGGATTTATTAGAAGGGAACACTGAAGCTTTCTTT,CATSSQDLLEGNTEAFF
TRBV4-2,TRBJ2-7,many,TRBD2,TGTGCCAGCAGACAGACTAGCGCCCACTCCTACGAGCAGTACTTC,CASRQTSAHSYEQYF
TRBV12-3/TRBV12-4,TRBJ2-3,.,TRBD2,TGTGCCAGGAGTTCTAGCGGGAGGGCCTCAGATAGGCAGTATTTT,CARSSSGRASDRQYF
TRBV29-1,TRBJ2-2,many,TRBD2,TGCAGCGTTGGGCCTAGCGGGAGTTCAACCGGGGAGCTGTTTTTT,CSVGPSGSSTGELFF
TRBV3-1,TRBJ2-3,.,.,TGTGCCAGCAGCTCCCCCTACCGCACAGATACGAAGTATTTT,CASSSPYRTDTKYF
TRBV7-6,TRBJ2-3,many,.,TGTGCCAGCAGCTTAAAAGATACGCAGTATTTT,CASSLKDTQYF
TRBV2,TRBJ1-5,.,.,TGTGCAAGCAGTCTGAAAGGGCCGAATCAGCCCCAGCATTTT,CASSLKGPNQPQHF
TRBV3-1,TRBJ1-1,many,.,TGTGCCAGCAGCCTTGGGAGGACTGAAGCTTTCTTT,CASSLGRTEAFF
TRBV27,TRBJ1-1,.,.,TGTGCCAGCAGTTTAACCGGGGGGATAAGTGAAGCTTTCTTT,CASSLTGGISEAFF
TRBV5-1,TRBJ2-5,.,.,TGCGCCAGCAGCTCTGACGGGTCAGAGACCCAGTACTTC,CASSSDGSETQYF
TRBV9,TRBJ1-1,many,TRBD1,TGTGCCAGCAGCGGCGCCGGGACAGGGTACACTGAAGCTTTCTTT,CASSGAGTGYTEAFF
TRBV7-6,TRBJ2-7,many,TRBD1,TGTGCCAGCAGCTTGGACAGGGGTTACGAGCAGTACTTC,CASSLDRGYEQYF
TRBV5-1,TRBJ2-5,.,.,TGCGCCAGCAGCCCGCTCGGGGAGATCCAGTACTTC,CASSPLGEIQYF
TRBV5-4,TRBJ2-5,many,.,TGTGCCAGCAGCTTGCGACGCGGCTTATCTCAAGAGACCCAGTACTTC,CASSLRRGLSQETQYF
TRBV18,TRBJ2-2,many,.,TGTGCCAGCTCACCACTTCAAGGGATCGGGGAGCTGTTTTTT,CASSPLQGIGELFF
TRBV6-2/TRBV6-3,TRBJ2-6,many,TRBD1,TGTGCCAGCAGTTACACAGGGGGAAACTCTGGGGCCAACGTCCTGACTTTC,CASSYTGGNSGANVLTF
TRBV20-1,TRBJ1-6,once,.,TGCAGTGTTATTGCAGTGGGGAATTCACCCCTCCACTTT,CSVIAVGNSPLHF
TRBV24-1,TRBJ2-7,many,.,TGTGCCACCAGTGATTTCACGGGCGCCGAGCAGTACTTC,CATSDFTGAEQYF
TRBV29-1,TRBJ2-1,many,.,TGCAGCCATTGGGGGAGTCCATACAATGAGCAGTTCTTC,CSHWGSPYNEQFF
TRBV20-1,TRBJ2-5,many,TRBD1,TGCAGTATTGCGTTAACAGGGGTGGAGACCCAGTACTTC,CSIALTGVETQYF
TRBV4-3,TRBJ1-3,many,TRBD1,TGCGCCAGCAGCCAAGATTACAGGGGAGGAAACACCATATATTTT,CASSQDYRGGNTIYF
TRBV6-1,TRBJ2-5,many,TRBD2,TGTGCCAGCAGCGCGGGAGGATGGCAAGAGACCCAGTACTTC,CASSAGGWQETQYF
TRBV10-1,TRBJ1-6,many,.,TGCGCCAGCAGTGAAGTCCAGGGCAGGAATTCACCCCTCCACTTT,CASSEVQGRNSPLHF
TRBV2,TRBJ2-1,many,.,TGTGCCAGCAGCATTAACCGGGACTTAAAGTCCTACAATGAGCAGTTCTTC,CASSINRDLKSYNEQFF
TRBV2,TRBJ2-5,.,TRBD2,TGTGCCAGCAGTGACCTAGCGGGGGAGACCCAGTACTTC,CASSDLAGETQYF
TRBV20-1,TRBJ1-1,many,.,TGCAGTGCTAGAGCCCCGGGATGGACTGAAGCTTTCTTT,CSARAPGWTEAFF
TRBV6-2/TRBV6-3,TRBJ2-4,.,TRBD2,TGTGCCAGCAGTTACCCGGCTAGCGGGAGGCAGAACATTCAGTGCTTC,CASSYPASGRQNIQCF
TRBV19,TRBJ1-1,many,.,TGTGCCAGTAGTACCAGGCAGGGCGTGAACACTGAAGCTTTCTTT,CASSTRQGVNTEAFF
TRBV30,TRBJ1-6,many,.,TGTGCCTGGAGTGCAGGGTATGGATCACCCCTCCACTTT,CAWSAGYGSPLHF
TRBV9,TRBJ2-5,.,TRBD2,TGTGCCAGCAGCGCCGGGAGCGGGGCCATACAAGAGACCGAGTACTTC,CASSAGSGAIQETEYF
TRBV24-1,TRBJ2-1,many,.,TGTGCCACCAGTTCCGGGGACTCCTACAATGAGCAGTTCTTC,CATSSGDSYNEQFF
TRBV20-1,TRBJ2-7,.,TRBD2,TGCAGTGCTAGCCCAGCGGGAGCGGACAACGAGCAGTACTTC,CSASPAGADNEQYF
TRBV3-1,TRBJ2-5,many,.,TGTGCTGCCTACGGCCAGAGCCAAGAGACCCAGTACTTC,CAAYGQSQETQYF
TRBV19,TRBJ2-2,.,.,TGTGCCAGTAGGATGATACTAGCTTACACCGGGAAGCTGTTTTTT,CASRMILAYTGKLFF
TRBV5-4,TRBJ2-3,many,.,TGTGCCAGCAGCTACTGGACTCTCCCAGATACGCAGTATTTT,CASSYWTLPDTQYF
TRBV6-5,TRBJ2-3,.,.,TGTGCCGGCAGTGATTGGGTGAGCACAGATACGCGGTATTTT,CAGSDWVSTDTRYF
TRBV6-6,TRBJ2-1,many,.,TGTGCCAGCAGTTACTCGAGTAGTCCCCAAGCGCAGTTCTTC,CASSYSSSPQAQFF
TRBV20-1,TRBJ2-1,.,TRBD2,TGCAGCGCTCGCGAACTAGCGGGAGTACGGGGTTCCTACAATGAGCAGTTCTTC,CSARELAGVRGSYNEQFF
TRBV14,TRBJ2-1,.,.,TGTGCCAGCAACCAATTTTGGAGTGAGCAGTTCTTC,CASNQFWSEQFF
TRBV18,TRBJ2-1,many,TRBD2,TGTGCCAGCTCACCGCGGGGGAACAATGAGCAGTTCTTC,CASSPRGNNEQFF
TRBV4-1,TRBJ2-1,once,.,TGCGCCAGCAGCCAAGTGGTGGGAACGAACTCCTACAGTGAGCAGTTCTTC,CASSQVVGTNSYSEQFF
TRBV6-2/TRBV6-3,TRBJ1-5,many,.,TGTGCCAGCAGTTCCTCTTTAAGCCAGCCCCAGCATTTT,CASSSSLSQPQHF
TRBV5-1,TRBJ1-4,few,.,TGCGCCAGCAGCCCGATAGGAGGGCCAACTAATGAAAAACTGTTTTTT,CASSPIGGPTNEKLFF
TRBV18,TRBJ2-7,.,TRBD1,TGTGCCAGCTCACGACAGGGCGACATCTACAAGCAGTACTTC,CASSRQGDIYKQYF
TRBV20-1,TRBJ1-1,many,TRBD1,TGCAGTGCTAGTGACAGGGCGTTAATGAACACTGAAGCTTTCTTT,CSASDRALMNTEAFF
TRBV7-9,TRBJ1-2,many,TRBD1,TGTGCCAGCAGCCGTTCCGGGACAGATCTTAACTATGGCTACACCTTC,CASSRSGTDLNYGYTF